A selection of T cell receptor beta chains follows, all from one sample in a study of T cells in Graves' hyperthyroidism and ophthalmopathy. One entry per CDR3 protein results from TCRdb running MiXCR on the multiplex PCR reads. The sample holds fewer than 700,000 distinct CDR3 sequences, under 20% seen once. The sequenced sample consisted of blood. Every receptor here comes from a woman aged 18-29 years with Graves' ophthalmopathy. Both conserved end residues are part of each CDR3. The order of the fields is clone size, V gene, D gene, J gene, CDR3 protein, CDR3 DNA. The D gene is left open where the match is weak. Some rows mark clone size as missing; the rest say once, few, many or name a class of expanded clone.

clone_size: many
v_call: TRBV18
d_call: NA
j_call: TRBJ1-1
cdr3_aa: CASSPGGETEAFF
cdr3_nt: TGTGCCAGCTCACCAGGAGGGGAAACTGAAGCTTTCTTT

clone_size: many
v_call: TRBV11-2
d_call: TRBD1
j_call: TRBJ2-2
cdr3_aa: CASSMDRGAGELFF
cdr3_nt: TGTGCCAGCAGCATGGACAGGGGGGCCGGGGAGCTGTTTTTT

clone_size: many
v_call: TRBV7-2
d_call: TRBD2
j_call: TRBJ2-5
cdr3_aa: CASSLEGLVDQETQYF
cdr3_nt: TGTGCCAGCAGCTTAGAGGGACTAGTAGACCAAGAGACCCAGTACTTC

clone_size: few
v_call: TRBV2
d_call: NA
j_call: TRBJ1-4
cdr3_aa: CASRGANEKLFF
cdr3_nt: TGTGCCAGCAGAGGGGCTAATGAAAAACTGTTTTTT

clone_size: NA
v_call: TRBV27
d_call: TRBD1
j_call: TRBJ2-7
cdr3_aa: CASSLSAGTGDHEQYF
cdr3_nt: TGTGCCAGCAGTTTATCGGCGGGGACAGGGGATCACGAGCAGTACTTC

clone_size: many
v_call: TRBV6-1
d_call: NA
j_call: TRBJ2-7
cdr3_aa: CASSEGWRQTYEQYF
cdr3_nt: TGTGCCAGCAGTGAAGGGTGGCGGCAGACCTACGAGCAGTACTTC

clone_size: many
v_call: TRBV7-3
d_call: NA
j_call: TRBJ2-5
cdr3_aa: CASSYGREETQYF
cdr3_nt: TGTGCCAGCAGCTACGGACGGGAAGAGACCCAGTACTTC

clone_size: NA
v_call: TRBV28
d_call: NA
j_call: TRBJ1-3
cdr3_aa: CASSLSLRAGNTIYF
cdr3_nt: TGTGCCAGCAGTTTATCGCTCAGAGCTGGAAACACCATATATTTT

clone_size: few
v_call: TRBV29-1
d_call: TRBD1
j_call: TRBJ2-7
cdr3_aa: CSVLRQGDEQYF
cdr3_nt: TGCAGCGTCCTCCGACAGGGTGACGAGCAGTACTTC

clone_size: NA
v_call: TRBV28
d_call: NA
j_call: TRBJ2-2
cdr3_aa: CVSSFLITGELFF
cdr3_nt: TGTGTCAGCAGTTTTCTCATCACCGGGGAGCTGTTTTTT

clone_size: few
v_call: TRBV7-9
d_call: NA
j_call: TRBJ2-7
cdr3_aa: CASSPKGQPGGDEQYF
cdr3_nt: TGTGCCAGCAGCCCCAAGGGACAGCCTGGCGGGGACGAGCAGTACTTC

clone_size: few
v_call: TRBV5-1
d_call: TRBD1
j_call: TRBJ2-7
cdr3_aa: CASSWMDRFSSYEQYF
cdr3_nt: TGCGCCAGCAGCTGGATGGACAGGTTTAGCTCCTACGAGCAGTACTTC

clone_size: NA
v_call: TRBV11-2
d_call: NA
j_call: TRBJ2-1
cdr3_aa: CASRAAGNEQFF
cdr3_nt: TGTGCCAGCAGAGCAGCGGGCAATGAGCAGTTCTTC

clone_size: few
v_call: TRBV5-1
d_call: NA
j_call: TRBJ1-1
cdr3_aa: CASSFPPGGDTEAFF
cdr3_nt: TGCGCCAGCAGCTTTCCGCCGGGAGGTGACACTGAAGCTTTCTTT

clone_size: NA
v_call: TRBV4-2
d_call: TRBD2
j_call: TRBJ2-3
cdr3_aa: CASSPGLAGGSDTQYF
cdr3_nt: TGTGCCAGCAGCCCTGGACTAGCGGGAGGATCAGATACGCAGTATTTT

clone_size: few
v_call: TRBV29-1
d_call: TRBD2
j_call: TRBJ2-1
cdr3_aa: CSVAELAGAYNEQFF
cdr3_nt: TGCAGCGTTGCGGAACTAGCGGGGGCCTACAATGAGCAGTTCTTC

clone_size: NA
v_call: TRBV15
d_call: NA
j_call: TRBJ2-7
cdr3_aa: CATSRDLGDPYEQYF
cdr3_nt: TGTGCCACCAGCAGAGATTTAGGGGACCCCTACGAGCAGTACTTC

clone_size: NA
v_call: TRBV11-2
d_call: TRBD1
j_call: TRBJ2-7
cdr3_aa: CASSLSVGQGWGEQYF
cdr3_nt: TGTGCCAGCAGCTTATCCGTCGGACAGGGATGGGGCGAGCAGTACTTC

clone_size: few
v_call: TRBV12-5
d_call: TRBD1
j_call: TRBJ1-1
cdr3_aa: CASASTGLRTEAFF
cdr3_nt: TGTGCTAGTGCCTCGACAGGGCTCCGGACTGAAGCTTTCTTT

clone_size: few
v_call: TRBV5-4
d_call: TRBD1
j_call: TRBJ1-1
cdr3_aa: CASTKGQENTEAFF
cdr3_nt: TGTGCCAGCACCAAGGGACAGGAGAACACTGAAGCTTTCTTT

clone_size: NA
v_call: TRBV5-1
d_call: NA
j_call: TRBJ2-1
cdr3_aa: CASAGNINNEQFF
cdr3_nt: TGCGCCAGCGCGGGAAATATAAACAATGAGCAGTTCTTC

clone_size: few
v_call: TRBV18
d_call: NA
j_call: TRBJ1-1
cdr3_aa: CASSGPTDMNTEAFF
cdr3_nt: TGTGCCAGCTCAGGTCCGACAGACATGAACACTGAAGCTTTCTTT

clone_size: many
v_call: TRBV7-2
d_call: TRBD1
j_call: TRBJ2-7
cdr3_aa: CASRTEGANEQYF
cdr3_nt: TGTGCCAGCAGGACAGAGGGGGCCAACGAGCAGTACTTC

clone_size: NA
v_call: TRBV10-3
d_call: TRBD1
j_call: TRBJ1-2
cdr3_aa: CAITPGTARGYTF
cdr3_nt: TGTGCCATCACCCCCGGGACAGCTAGAGGCTACACCTTC

clone_size: many
v_call: TRBV6-5
d_call: NA
j_call: TRBJ1-1
cdr3_aa: CASSYEVNTEAFF
cdr3_nt: TGTGCCAGCAGTTACGAGGTGAACACTGAAGCTTTCTTT

clone_size: NA
v_call: TRBV5-6
d_call: NA
j_call: TRBJ2-7
cdr3_aa: CASSLRATGTSHEQYF
cdr3_nt: TGTGCCAGCAGCTTAAGGGCGACCGGGACGTCCCACGAGCAGTACTTC

clone_size: many
v_call: TRBV20-1
d_call: NA
j_call: TRBJ2-3
cdr3_aa: CSARDLWWEAIDTQYF
cdr3_nt: TGCAGTGCTAGAGATCTTTGGTGGGAGGCTATAGATACGCAGTATTTT

clone_size: few
v_call: TRBV20-1
d_call: NA
j_call: TRBJ1-4
cdr3_aa: CSARDLGYEKLFF
cdr3_nt: TGCAGTGCTAGAGATCTGGGGTATGAAAAACTGTTTTTT

clone_size: few
v_call: TRBV6-2/TRBV6-3
d_call: NA
j_call: TRBJ2-2
cdr3_aa: CASSLISGELFF
cdr3_nt: TGTGCCAGCAGTTTGATTTCCGGGGAGCTGTTTTTT

clone_size: many
v_call: TRBV5-5
d_call: NA
j_call: TRBJ2-2
cdr3_aa: CASSLSITGELFF
cdr3_nt: TGTGCCAGCAGCTTGTCGATTACCGGGGAGCTGTTTTTT

clone_size: many
v_call: TRBV6-1
d_call: TRBD1
j_call: TRBJ2-3
cdr3_aa: CASFDRAWGDTQYF
cdr3_nt: TGTGCCAGTTTTGACAGGGCATGGGGAGATACGCAGTATTTT

clone_size: few
v_call: TRBV3-1
d_call: NA
j_call: TRBJ1-3
cdr3_aa: CASSPNSGNIIYF
cdr3_nt: TGTGCCAGCAGCCCAAACTCTGGAAACATCATATATTTT

clone_size: many
v_call: TRBV27
d_call: NA
j_call: TRBJ1-2
cdr3_aa: CASSLTGGNYGYTF
cdr3_nt: TGTGCCAGCAGTTTAACGGGCGGGAACTATGGCTACACCTTC

clone_size: NA
v_call: TRBV20-1
d_call: TRBD2
j_call: TRBJ2-1
cdr3_aa: CSEGGRLYYNEQFF
cdr3_nt: TGCAGTGAGGGCGGGAGACTCTACTACAATGAGCAGTTCTTC

clone_size: few
v_call: TRBV6-2/TRBV6-3
d_call: NA
j_call: TRBJ2-1
cdr3_aa: CASSYGGSNEQFF
cdr3_nt: TGTGCCAGCAGTTACGGGGGAAGCAATGAGCAGTTCTTC

clone_size: many
v_call: TRBV30
d_call: NA
j_call: TRBJ1-2
cdr3_aa: CAWSVRSVEGGYTF
cdr3_nt: TGTGCCTGGAGTGTACGGTCCGTAGAGGGAGGCTACACCTTC

clone_size: many
v_call: TRBV28
d_call: TRBD1
j_call: TRBJ1-2
cdr3_aa: CASTRTGPNYGYTF
cdr3_nt: TGTGCCAGCACCCGGACAGGCCCCAACTATGGCTACACCTTC

clone_size: NA
v_call: TRBV5-1
d_call: NA
j_call: TRBJ2-1
cdr3_aa: CASSLTRASYNEQFF
cdr3_nt: TGCGCCAGCAGCTTGACCCGGGCTTCCTACAATGAGCAGTTCTTC